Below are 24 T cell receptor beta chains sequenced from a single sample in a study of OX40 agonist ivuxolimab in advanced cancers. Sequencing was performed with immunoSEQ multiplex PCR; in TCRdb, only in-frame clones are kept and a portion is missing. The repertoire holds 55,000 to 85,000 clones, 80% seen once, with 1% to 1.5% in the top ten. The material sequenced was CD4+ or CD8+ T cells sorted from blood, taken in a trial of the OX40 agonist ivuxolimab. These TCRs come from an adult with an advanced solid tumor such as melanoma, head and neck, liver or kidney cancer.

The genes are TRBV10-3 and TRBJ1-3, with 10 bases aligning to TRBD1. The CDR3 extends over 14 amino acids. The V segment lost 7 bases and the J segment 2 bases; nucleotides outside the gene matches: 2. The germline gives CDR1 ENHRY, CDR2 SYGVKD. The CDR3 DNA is TGTGCCATCACCGGACAGGGGGCTGGAAACACCATATATTTT. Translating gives CAITGQGAGNTIYF.

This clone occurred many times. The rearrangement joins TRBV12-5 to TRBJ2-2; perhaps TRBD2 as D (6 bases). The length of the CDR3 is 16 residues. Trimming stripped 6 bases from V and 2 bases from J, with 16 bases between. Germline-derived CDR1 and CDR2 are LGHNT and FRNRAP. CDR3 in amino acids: CASGSRRDFNTGELFF. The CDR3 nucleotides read TGTGCTAGTGGCTCCCGGAGGGACTTCAACACCGGGGAGCTGTTTTTT. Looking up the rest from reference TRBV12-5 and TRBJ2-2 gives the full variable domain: DARVTQTPRHKVTEMGQEVTMRCQPILGHNTVFWYRQTMMQGLELLAYFRNRAPLDDSGMPKDRFSAEMPDATLATLKIQPSEPRDSAVYFCASGSRRDFNTGELFFGEGSRLTVL.

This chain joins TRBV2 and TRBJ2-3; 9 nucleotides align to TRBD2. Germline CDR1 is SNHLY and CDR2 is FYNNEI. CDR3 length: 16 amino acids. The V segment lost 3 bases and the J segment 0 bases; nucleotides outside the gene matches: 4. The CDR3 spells CASSERGGQSTDTQYF. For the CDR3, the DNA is TGTGCCAGCAGTGAGCGGGGGGGCCAGAGCACAGATACGCAGTATTTT.

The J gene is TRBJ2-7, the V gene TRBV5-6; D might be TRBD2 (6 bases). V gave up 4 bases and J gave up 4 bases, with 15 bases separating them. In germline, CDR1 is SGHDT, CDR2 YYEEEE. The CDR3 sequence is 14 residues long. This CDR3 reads CASSRDAGGYEQYF. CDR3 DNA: TGTGCCAGCAGCCGGGACGCCGGGGGTTACGAGCAGTACTTC.

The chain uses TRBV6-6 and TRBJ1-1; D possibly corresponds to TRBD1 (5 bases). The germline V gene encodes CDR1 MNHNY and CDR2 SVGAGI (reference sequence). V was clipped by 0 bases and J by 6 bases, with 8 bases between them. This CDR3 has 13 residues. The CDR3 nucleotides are TGTGCCAGCAGTTACTCGAGGGGCGCTGAAGCTTTCTTT. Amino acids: CASSYSRGAEAFF.

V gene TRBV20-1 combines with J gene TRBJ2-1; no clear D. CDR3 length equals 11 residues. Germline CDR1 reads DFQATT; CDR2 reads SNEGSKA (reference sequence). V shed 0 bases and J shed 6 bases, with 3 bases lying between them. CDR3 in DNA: TGCAGTGCTAGAGAACCCAATGAGCAGTTCTTC. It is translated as CSAREPNEQFF.

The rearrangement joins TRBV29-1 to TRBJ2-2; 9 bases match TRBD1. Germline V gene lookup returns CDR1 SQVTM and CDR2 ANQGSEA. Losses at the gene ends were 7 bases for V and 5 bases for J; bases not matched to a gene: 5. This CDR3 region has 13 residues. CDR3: CSADRGSTGELFF. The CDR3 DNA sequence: TGCAGCGCGGACAGGGGCTCAACCGGGGAGCTGTTTTTT.

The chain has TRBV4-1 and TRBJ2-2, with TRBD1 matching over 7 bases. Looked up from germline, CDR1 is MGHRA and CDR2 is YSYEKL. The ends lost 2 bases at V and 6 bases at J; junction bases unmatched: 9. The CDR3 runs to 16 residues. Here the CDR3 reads CASSQQVQGMSGELFF. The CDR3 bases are TGCGCCAGCAGCCAACAAGTACAGGGGATGTCCGGGGAGCTGTTTTTT.

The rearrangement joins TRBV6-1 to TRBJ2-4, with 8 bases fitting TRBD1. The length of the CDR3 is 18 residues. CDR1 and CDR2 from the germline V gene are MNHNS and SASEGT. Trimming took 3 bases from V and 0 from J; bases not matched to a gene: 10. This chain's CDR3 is CASSDLGQGVLAKNIQYF. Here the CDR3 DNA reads TGTGCCAGCAGTGACCTCGGACAGGGCGTATTAGCCAAAAACATTCAGTACTTC.

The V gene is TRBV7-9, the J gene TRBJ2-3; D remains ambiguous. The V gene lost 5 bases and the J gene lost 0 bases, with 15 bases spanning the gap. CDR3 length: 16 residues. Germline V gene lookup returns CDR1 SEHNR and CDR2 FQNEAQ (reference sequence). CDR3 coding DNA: TGTGCCAGCAGCACTCGGATTCGAACTAGCACAGATACGCAGTATTTT. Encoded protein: CASSTRIRTSTDTQYF.

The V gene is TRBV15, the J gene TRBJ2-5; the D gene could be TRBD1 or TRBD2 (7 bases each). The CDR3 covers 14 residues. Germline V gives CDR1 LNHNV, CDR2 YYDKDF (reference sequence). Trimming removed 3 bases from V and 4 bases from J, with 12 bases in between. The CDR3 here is CATSSRGGTETQYF. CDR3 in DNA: TGTGCCACCAGCAGCAGGGGGGGGACAGAGACCCAGTACTTC.

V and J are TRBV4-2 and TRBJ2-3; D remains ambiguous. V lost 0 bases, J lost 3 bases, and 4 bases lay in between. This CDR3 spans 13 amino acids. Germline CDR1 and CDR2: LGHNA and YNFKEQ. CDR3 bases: TGTGCCAGCAGCCAAGAGGGGACAGATACGCAGTATTTT. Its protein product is CASSQEGTDTQYF.

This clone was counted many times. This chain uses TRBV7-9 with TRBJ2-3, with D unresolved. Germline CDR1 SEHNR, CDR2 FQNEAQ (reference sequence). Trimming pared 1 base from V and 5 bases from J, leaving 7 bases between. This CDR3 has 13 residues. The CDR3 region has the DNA TGTGCCAGCAGCTTAGGGGGTTTAGATACGCAGTATTTT. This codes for CASSLGGLDTQYF.

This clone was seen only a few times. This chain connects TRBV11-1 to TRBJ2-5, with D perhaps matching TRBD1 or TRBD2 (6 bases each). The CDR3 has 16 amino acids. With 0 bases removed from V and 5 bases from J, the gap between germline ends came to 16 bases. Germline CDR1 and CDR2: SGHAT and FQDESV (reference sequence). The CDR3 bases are TGTGCCAGCAGCTTAGCGTCTAGCGCCCAGGGGGAGACCCAGTACTTC. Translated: CASSLASSAQGETQYF. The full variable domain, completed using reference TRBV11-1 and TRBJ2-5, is EAEVAQSPRYKITEKSQAVAFWCDPISGHATLYWYRQILGQGPELLVQFQDESVVDDSQLPKDRFSAERLKGVDSTLKIQPAELGDSAMYLCASSLASSAQGETQYFGPGTRLLVL.

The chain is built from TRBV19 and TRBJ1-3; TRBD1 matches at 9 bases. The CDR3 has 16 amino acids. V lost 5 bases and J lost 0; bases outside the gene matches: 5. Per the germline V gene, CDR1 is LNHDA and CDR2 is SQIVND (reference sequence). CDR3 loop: CASSRDREPSGNTIYF. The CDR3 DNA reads TGTGCCAGTAGTCGGGACAGGGAGCCCTCTGGAAACACCATATATTTT.

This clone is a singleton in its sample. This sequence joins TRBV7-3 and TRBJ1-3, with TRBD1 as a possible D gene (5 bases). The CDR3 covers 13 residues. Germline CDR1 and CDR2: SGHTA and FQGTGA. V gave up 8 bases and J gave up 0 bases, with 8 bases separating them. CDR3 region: CASSQDSGNTIYF. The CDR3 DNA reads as TGTGCCAGCTCACAGGACTCTGGAAACACCATATATTTT. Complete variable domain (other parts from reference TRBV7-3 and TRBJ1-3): GAGVSQTPSNKVTEKGKYVELRCDPISGHTALYWYRQSLGQGPEFLIYFQGTGAADDSGLPNDRFFAVRPEGSVSTLKIQRTERGDSAVYLCASSQDSGNTIYFGEGSWLTVV.

CDR3 in DNA: TGTGCCAGCAGTGGGTCAGGGGGCAAAGGTATCTATGGCTACACCTTC. Its translation: CASSGSGGKGIYGYTF. The rearrangement uses TRBV6-1 and TRBJ1-2, with 8 bases aligning to TRBD1. The germline V gene encodes CDR1 MNHNS and CDR2 SASEGT. The trim removed 4 bases at V and 4 bases at J, leaving 11 bases unmatched. CDR3 size: 16 residues.

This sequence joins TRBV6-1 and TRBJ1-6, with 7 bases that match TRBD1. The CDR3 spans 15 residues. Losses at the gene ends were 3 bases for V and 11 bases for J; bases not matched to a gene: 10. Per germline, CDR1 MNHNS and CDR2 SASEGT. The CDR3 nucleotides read TGTGCCAGCAGTGACACTGACAGGGTCGCCCCACCCCTCCACTTT. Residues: CASSDTDRVAPPLHF.

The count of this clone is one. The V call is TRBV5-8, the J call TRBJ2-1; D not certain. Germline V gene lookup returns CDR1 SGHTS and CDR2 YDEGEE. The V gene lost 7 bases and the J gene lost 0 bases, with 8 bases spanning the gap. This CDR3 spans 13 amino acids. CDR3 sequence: CASGEISYNEQFF. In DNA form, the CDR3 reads TGTGCCAGCGGGGAAATCTCCTACAATGAGCAGTTCTTC.

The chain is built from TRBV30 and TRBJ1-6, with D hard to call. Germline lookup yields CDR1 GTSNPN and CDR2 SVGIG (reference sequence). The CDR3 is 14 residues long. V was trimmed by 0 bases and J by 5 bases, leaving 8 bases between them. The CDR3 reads CAWSVALNNSPLHF. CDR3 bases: TGTGCCTGGAGTGTAGCCCTAAATAATTCACCCCTCCACTTT.

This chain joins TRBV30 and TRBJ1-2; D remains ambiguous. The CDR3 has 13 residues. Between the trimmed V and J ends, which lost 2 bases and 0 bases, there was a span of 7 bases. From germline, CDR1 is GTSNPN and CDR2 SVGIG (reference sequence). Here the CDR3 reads CAWSIGANYGYTF. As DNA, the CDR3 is TGTGCCTGGAGTATTGGCGCTAACTATGGCTACACCTTC.

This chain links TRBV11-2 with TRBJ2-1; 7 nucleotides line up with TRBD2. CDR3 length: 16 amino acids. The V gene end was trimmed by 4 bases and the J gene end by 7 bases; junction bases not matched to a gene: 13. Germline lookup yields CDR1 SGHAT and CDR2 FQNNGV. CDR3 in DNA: TGTGCCAGCAGCTGGGGAAGCGGGGCTTCAGGGAATGAGCAGTTCTTC. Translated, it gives CASSWGSGASGNEQFF.

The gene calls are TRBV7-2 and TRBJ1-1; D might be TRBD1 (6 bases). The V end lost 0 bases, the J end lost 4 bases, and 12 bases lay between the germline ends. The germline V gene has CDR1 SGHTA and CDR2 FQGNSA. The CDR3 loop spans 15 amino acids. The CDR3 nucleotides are TGTGCCAGCAGCTTAGCGGCGAGGGGGATCACTGAAGCTTTCTTT. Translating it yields CASSLAARGITEAFF.

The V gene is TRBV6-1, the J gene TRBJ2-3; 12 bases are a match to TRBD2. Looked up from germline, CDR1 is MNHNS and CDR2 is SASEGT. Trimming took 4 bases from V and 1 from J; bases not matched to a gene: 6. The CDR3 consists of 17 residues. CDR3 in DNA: TGTGCCAGCAGTGTCGTACTAGCGGGGGGAGGCACAGATACGCAGTATTTT. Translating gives CASSVVLAGGGTDTQYF.